This TCR beta chain was sequenced for a study of cytotoxic CD8 clonotypes in ibrutinib-treated CLL. Study-wide context: Of a cohort that held 10 to 12 relapsed/refractory and roughly 14 treatment-naive patients, about 18 were IGHV unmutated. Study results and caveats: Clonality grew at ibrutinib response; at progression, it decreased back toward baseline. Public clonotypes, found uncommonly, either contracted or stayed stable on treatment.

Comments on this clone: Its antigen is as yet unknown.

Generated by immunoSEQ multiplex PCR, the TCRdb table keeps only in-frame clones and is missing some. The sample has 70,000 to 80,000 clones, roughly 85% seen once. J lost 6 bases, V lost 4 bases, and 10 bases had no gene match. CDR1 MDHEN and CDR2 SYDVKM come from the germline V gene. CDR3 length equals 16 residues. The origin of this receptor is a human donor with chronic lymphocytic leukemia. The rearrangement links TRBV28 to TRBJ2-7; 12 positions match TRBD1. The starting material was PBMCs, obtained after 24 months of ibrutinib treatment. The CDR3 DNA reads as TGTGCCAGCAGTTCGGCTGCCCGGGACAGGGGGCGCGAGCAGTACTTC. Protein sequence: CASSSAARDRGREQYF.